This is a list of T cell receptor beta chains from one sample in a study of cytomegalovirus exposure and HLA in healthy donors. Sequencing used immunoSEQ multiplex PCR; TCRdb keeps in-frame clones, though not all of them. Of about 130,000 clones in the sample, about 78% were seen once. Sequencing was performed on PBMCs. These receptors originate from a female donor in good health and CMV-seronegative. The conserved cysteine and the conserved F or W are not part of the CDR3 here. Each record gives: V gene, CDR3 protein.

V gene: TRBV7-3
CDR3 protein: ASSRWTTNTGELF

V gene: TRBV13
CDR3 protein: ASSPGRSYEQY

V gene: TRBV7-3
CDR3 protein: ASSSTGQGGNYGYT

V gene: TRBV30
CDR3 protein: AWSVPSSGSYNEQF

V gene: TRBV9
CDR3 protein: ASSVDVLTDTQY

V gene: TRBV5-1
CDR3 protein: ASSLRGQDSGANGLT

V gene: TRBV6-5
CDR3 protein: ASTTRGRFYGYT

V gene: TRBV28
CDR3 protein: ASSPQIYGYT

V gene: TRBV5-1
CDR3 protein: ASSLEAGLGGNEQF

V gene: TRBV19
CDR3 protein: ASSIGYRRQLF

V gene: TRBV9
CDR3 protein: ASSVEGTSTQY

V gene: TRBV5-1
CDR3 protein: ASSLQPVANSHSLAKNIQY

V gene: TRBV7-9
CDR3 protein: ASSPGTGDYEQY

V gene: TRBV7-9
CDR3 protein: ASSDSTGGEREAF

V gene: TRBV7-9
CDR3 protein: ASSYPILRQGLYNEQF

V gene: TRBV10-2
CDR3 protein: ASSAYNTGELF

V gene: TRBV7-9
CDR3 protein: ASSPLLEQY

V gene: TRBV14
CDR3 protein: ASSQGPRNSWQY

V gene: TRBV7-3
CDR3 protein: ASSPSGNTGELF

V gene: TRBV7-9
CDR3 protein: ASSQSGSIYNEQF

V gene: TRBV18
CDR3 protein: ASSPSSGGARNEQF

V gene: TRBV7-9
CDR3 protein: ASSLSEGNSPLH

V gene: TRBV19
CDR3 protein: ASSMTSGSADTQY

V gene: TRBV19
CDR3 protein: ASSTRDSPLH

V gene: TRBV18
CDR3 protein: ASSRGSGANVLT

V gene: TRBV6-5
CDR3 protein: ASSRLAGGEGYT

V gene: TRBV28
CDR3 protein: ASSSGHGRQY

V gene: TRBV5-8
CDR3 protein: ASSPEVIAGELF

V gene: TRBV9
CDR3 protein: ASSVGGQHTDTQY

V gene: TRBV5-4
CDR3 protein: ASSFTGGSYEQY

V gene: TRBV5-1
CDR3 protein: ASSLDPAGTEAF

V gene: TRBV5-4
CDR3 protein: ASSIGQGINSPLH

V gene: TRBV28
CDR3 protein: ASRNWRARSYEQY

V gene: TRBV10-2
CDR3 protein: ASKRTSAYNEQF

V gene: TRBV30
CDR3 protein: AWSRGGMGNQPQH

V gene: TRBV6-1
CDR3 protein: ASSVLAGGEQY

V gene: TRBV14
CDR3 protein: ASSQDRTGVRF

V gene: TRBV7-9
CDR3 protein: SSSFGSLTGVVNEQF

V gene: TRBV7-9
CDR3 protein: ASSSETSWGETQY

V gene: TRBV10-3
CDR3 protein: AISESMAALAKNIQY

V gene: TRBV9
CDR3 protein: ASSLAPIAGDTDTQY

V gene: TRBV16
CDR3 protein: ASSRGIGGELF

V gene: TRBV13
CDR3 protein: ASSLVSAGPGNTIY

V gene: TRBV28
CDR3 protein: ASSLGGGRPAF

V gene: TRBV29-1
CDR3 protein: SVGSSGRNLHEQF